A single sample gave rise to the 22 T cell receptor beta chains below, sequenced in a study of response to subunit inactivated influenza vaccine. TCRdb fed the RT-PCR reads into MiXCR, producing one record per CDR3 protein. The sample has 500,000 or so distinct CDR3 sequences, about 17% seen once. Sequencing was performed on CD4+ T cells sorted from PBMCs, taken about 23 months after vaccination. These receptors originate from a man aged 45 to 75 who received an inactivated influenza vaccine.

This clonotype was detected a few times. The V call is TRBV9, the J call TRBJ2-5; 8 nucleotides agree with TRBD1. Germline V gene sequence: CDR1 SGDLS, CDR2 YYNGEE. Trimming cost V 6 bases and J 4 bases; bases outside gene matches: 14. The CDR3 spans 16 residues. The CDR3, as DNA: TGTGCCAGCACCCTCACCCAGGGGGCGCGGGGAGAGACCCAGTACTTC. Its protein product is CASTLTQGARGETQYF.

This clonotype was seen a few times. V is TRBV4-2 and J is TRBJ1-1, with TRBD1 matching over 8 bases. CDR1 is LGHNA, CDR2 YNFKEQ, per germline. The CDR3 is 12 amino acids. Unmatched junction bases numbered 2, after V lost 3 bases and J lost 8 bases. The CDR3 DNA reads as TGTGCCAGCAGCCACCGGGACAGGGAAGCTTTCTTT. Its translation: CASSHRDREAFF.

This clonotype was recorded many times. The chain uses TRBV4-2 and TRBJ2-4, with no clear D. The CDR3 consists of 14 residues. The V end was cut by 1 base, the J end by 2 bases, with 6 bases between. Germline CDR1 LGHNA, CDR2 YNFKEQ. CDR3 sequence (DNA): TGTGCCAGCAGCCAAGGCGGTTCCAAAAACATTCAGTACTTC. Protein: CASSQGGSKNIQYF.

The chain links TRBV20-1 to TRBJ1-5; tentatively, D is TRBD1 (5 bases). Germline V gene lookup returns CDR1 DFQATT and CDR2 SNEGSKA (reference sequence). The V end lost 7 bases, the J end lost 4 bases, and 14 bases lay between the germline ends. The CDR3 contains 13 residues. This CDR3 is CSVGRGSNQPQHF. CDR3 sequence (DNA): TGCAGTGTGGGTAGGGGTAGTAATCAGCCCCAGCATTTT.

In its sample, this clonotype was seen a few times. The chain employs TRBV9 and TRBJ2-7, with D maybe TRBD1 (5 bases). The CDR3 covers 15 residues. V was clipped by 0 bases and J by 6 bases, with 16 bases between them. Germline V lookup: CDR1 SGDLS, CDR2 YYNGEE. The CDR3 region is CASSVAAQGTGEQYF. CDR3 nucleotide sequence: TGTGCCAGCAGCGTAGCGGCGCAGGGTACCGGCGAGCAGTACTTC.

The chain couples TRBV10-3 to TRBJ1-6; TRBD1 might be the D (5 bases). Trimming pared 4 bases from V and 10 bases from J, leaving 14 bases between. Germline lookup yields CDR1 ENHRY and CDR2 SYGVKD. The CDR3 runs 14 residues. As DNA, the CDR3 is TGTGCCATCAGTGGGCAGGGAGGGAACTCACCCCTCCACTTT. Residues: CAISGQGGNSPLHF.

This clonotype appeared a few times. V gene TRBV5-6 combines with J gene TRBJ2-7, with D possibly being TRBD2 (5 bases). This CDR3 has 16 amino acids. V lost 4 bases and J 0 bases, leaving 17 bases between the germline ends. Germline V gene data show CDR1 as SGHDT and CDR2 as YYEEEE. The CDR3 DNA reads as TGTGCCAGCAGCCCTCCGGGCGGGCCTTCCTCCTACGAGCAGTACTTC. Translated, it gives CASSPPGGPSSYEQYF.

This clonotype has only a few counts. The chain combines TRBV20-1 with TRBJ2-1, with TRBD1 matching 11 bases. CDR1 is DFQATT, CDR2 SNEGSKA, per germline (reference sequence). V lost 0 bases and J lost 3; bases outside the gene matches: 1. The CDR3 is 15 residues long. The CDR3 DNA sequence: TGCAGTGCTAGAGACGGGACAGGGGGCTACAATGAGCAGTTCTTC. Its translation: CSARDGTGGYNEQFF.

This clonotype showed up just a few times. V usage is TRBV10-3 and J usage is TRBJ2-7, with D possibly TRBD2 on 6 matching bases. The CDR3 length is 14 residues. Trimming stripped 4 bases from V and 0 bases from J, with 10 bases between. CDR1 is ENHRY, CDR2 SYGVKD, per germline. In nucleotides, the CDR3 is TGTGCCATCAGTGCGAATAGCGGCTCCTACGAGCAGTACTTC. Translating it yields CAISANSGSYEQYF.

This rearrangement joins TRBV6-1 to TRBJ2-5; 11 bases align to TRBD2. The V gene's germline CDR1 is MNHNS and CDR2 SASEGT. The ends lost 6 bases at V and 3 bases at J; junction bases unmatched: 3. The CDR3 is 14 residues long. The CDR3 nucleotides read TGTGCCAGCAGCTTTAGCGGGGGGGAAGAGACCCAGTACTTC. Translated: CASSFSGGEETQYF.

The sample holds a few counts of this clonotype. The gene calls are TRBV10-3 and TRBJ2-1; D remains unclear. Trimming removed 4 bases from V and 8 bases from J, with 6 bases in between. The CDR3 is 11 residues long. Germline values: CDR1 ENHRY, CDR2 SYGVKD. The CDR3 reads CAISANDEQFF. DNA for the CDR3: TGTGCCATCAGTGCGAACGATGAGCAGTTCTTC.

This clonotype turned up a few times. V is TRBV10-3 and J is TRBJ2-7; 7 nucleotides align to TRBD1. V dropped 4 bases and J dropped 4; count of bases not matched to a gene: 10. The CDR3 extends over 15 amino acids. Germline V gene sequence: CDR1 ENHRY, CDR2 SYGVKD. As DNA, the CDR3 is TGTGCCATCAGTGCCCCCACAGGGGTTATTTACGAGCAGTACTTC. It translates to CAISAPTGVIYEQYF.

J is TRBJ1-4 and V is TRBV12-3 or TRBV12-4; no firm D call. The CDR3 has 14 residues. Trimming shortened V by 2 bases and J by 7 bases, and 11 bases separated the two germline ends. This CDR3 is CASSLTGGREKLFF. The CDR3 nucleotides read TGTGCCAGCAGTTTAACTGGAGGGCGTGAAAAACTGTTTTTT.

Worth noting for this clonotype: A read error may produce the germline difference seen at one junction end. This chain connects TRBV12-3 or TRBV12-4 to TRBJ2-1; D might be TRBD1 (6 bases). This CDR3 is built from 16 residues. The CDR3 region has the DNA TGTGCCAGCAGATTCCAACAGGGATCCTCCTACGATGAGCTGTTCTTC. The encoded protein is CASRFQQGSSYDELFF.

The chain recombines TRBV10-3 with TRBJ2-4; D perhaps matches TRBD2 (7 bases). V dropped 4 bases and J dropped 0 bases, with 10 bases sitting between them. There are 15 residues in the CDR3. The germline V gene has CDR1 ENHRY and CDR2 SYGVKD. The CDR3: CAISAGGLAKNIQYF. The CDR3 bases are TGTGCCATCAGTGCGGGGGGCCTAGCCAAAAACATTCAGTACTTC.

This clonotype has only a few counts. J is TRBJ2-7 and V is TRBV28; D is uncertain. This CDR3 has 14 residues. V lost 1 base and J 0 bases, leaving 7 bases between the germline ends. Germline loops: CDR1 MDHEN, CDR2 SYDVKM. CDR3 amino acids: CASSLLGYSYEQYF. CDR3 bases: TGTGCCAGCAGTTTATTAGGGTACTCCTACGAGCAGTACTTC.

The rearrangement uses TRBV9 and TRBJ2-5; the match to TRBD1 covers 9 bases. Germline CDR1 is SGDLS and CDR2 is YYNGEE. The CDR3 covers 15 residues. With 2 bases clipped from V and 4 bases from J, the junction kept 6 bases outside the gene matches. CDR3 residues: CASSVGTGRRETQYF. The CDR3 nucleotides read TGTGCCAGCAGCGTCGGGACAGGGCGGAGAGAGACCCAGTACTTC.

Note on this clonotype: At one end, the junction sequence differs from germline, possibly due to a read error. The chain uses TRBV7-9 and TRBJ2-6, with D maybe TRBD1 (5 bases). CDR3 length: 14 residues. Germline CDR1 is SEHNR and CDR2 is FQNEAQ (reference sequence). The DNA for the CDR3 is TGTGCCAGCAGCTCCGGGTCTGGGGCCGACGTCCTGACTTTC. Protein sequence: CASSSGSGADVLTF.

This clonotype was seen at least ten times. The V gene is TRBV5-1, the J gene TRBJ2-1; D is unclear. The CDR3 spans 14 residues. The germline V and J ends were trimmed by 0 bases and 3 bases, with 7 bases remaining between them. CDR1 is SGHRS, CDR2 YFSETQ, per germline. CDR3 in amino acids: CASSLAVNYNEQFF. In DNA form, the CDR3 reads TGCGCCAGCAGCTTGGCCGTCAACTACAATGAGCAGTTCTTC.

In its sample, this clonotype was seen a few times. The V gene is TRBV2, the J gene TRBJ2-1; 13 positions agree with TRBD2. CDR3 length: 19 residues. Germline V lookup: CDR1 SNHLY, CDR2 FYNNEI. The junction had 19 bases not matched to a gene; V was cut back by 6 bases and J by 8 bases. This chain's CDR3 is CASSNRVKRTSGSLDEQFF. The CDR3 DNA sequence: TGTGCCAGCAGCAACCGGGTCAAACGGACTAGCGGGAGTTTGGATGAGCAGTTCTTC.

This clonotype was recorded once. The gene calls are TRBV12-3 or TRBV12-4 and TRBJ1-4; D may be TRBD1 (6 bases). The V end was cut by 6 bases, the J end by 7 bases, with 15 bases between. The CDR3 is made up of 14 amino acids. This chain's CDR3 is CASRTQGIGEKLFF. The CDR3 region has the DNA TGTGCCAGCAGAACCCAGGGGATCGGTGAAAAACTGTTTTTT.

At least ten counts were recorded for this clonotype. The V and J genes are TRBV4-3 and TRBJ2-2; D is uncertain. Germline V gives CDR1 LGHNA, CDR2 YSLEER. CDR3 length: 15 residues. V lost 0 bases and J lost 4, with 9 bases in between. The CDR3, as DNA: TGCGCCAGCAGCCAAGATCCCTTCGGCACCGGGGAGCTGTTTTTT. Encoded protein: CASSQDPFGTGELFF.